These 32 T cell receptor beta chains were all obtained from the same sample, sequenced in a study of control samples from healthy donors and cancer patients. This table comes from immunoSEQ multiplex PCR, and its TCRdb copy is limited to in-frame clones, with some not included. The repertoire holds some 170,000 clones, with over 90% as singletons. Sequencing was performed on blood. These receptors all come from a woman aged 25-40 years in good health.

This chain joins TRBV29-1 and TRBJ2-5; the D is unclear. From germline, CDR1 is SQVTM and CDR2 ANQGSEA. V was clipped by 4 bases and J by 2 bases, with 11 bases between them. The CDR3 sequence is 13 residues long. CDR3 protein: CSVAGSGQETQYF. The CDR3 coding sequence is TGCAGCGTTGCGGGTTCAGGACAAGAGACCCAGTACTTC.

The chain uses TRBV18 and TRBJ1-1; D might be TRBD1 (5 bases). The V end lost 5 bases, the J end lost 5 bases, and 18 bases lay between the germline ends. Germline V gene lookup returns CDR1 KGHSH and CDR2 LQKENI. The CDR3 length is 15 residues. Written as DNA, the CDR3 is TGTGCCAGCTCAACTCCGGGACGGAGGAATACTGAAGCTTTCTTT. This translates into CASSTPGRRNTEAFF. The entire variable domain, with the rest obtained from reference TRBV18 and TRBJ1-1, is as follows: NAGVMQNPRHLVRRRGQEARLRCSPMKGHSHVYWYRQLPEEGLKFMVYLQKENIIDESGMPKERFSAEFPKEGPSILRIQQVVRGDSAAYFCASSTPGRRNTEAFFGQGTRLTVV.

The chain carries TRBV4-1 and TRBJ1-6; the D gene is possibly TRBD1 (6 bases). V shed 4 bases and J shed 9 bases, with 13 bases lying between them. The CDR3 is made up of 14 amino acids. Per the germline V gene, CDR1 is MGHRA and CDR2 is YSYEKL. This CDR3 is CASSPGTLGSPLHF. The CDR3 DNA sequence: TGCGCCAGCAGCCCCGGGACACTCGGTTCACCCCTCCACTTT.

The chain uses TRBV28 and TRBJ2-1; TRBD2 matches at 8 bases. J lost 5 bases, V lost 3 bases, and 9 bases had no gene match. Germline assignment: CDR1 MDHEN and CDR2 SYDVKM. This CDR3 is built from 16 residues. The chain's CDR3 is CASSFRGLAVHNEQFF. The CDR3 DNA follows: TGTGCCAGCAGTTTTCGTGGACTAGCAGTTCACAATGAGCAGTTCTTC. The whole variable domain, filled in from reference TRBV28 and TRBJ2-1, reads DVKVTQSSRYLVKRTGEKVFLECVQDMDHENMFWYRQDPGLGLRLIYFSYDVKMKEKGDIPEGYSVSREKKERFSLILESASTNQTSMYLCASSFRGLAVHNEQFFGPGTRLTVL.

The rearrangement joins TRBV5-1 to TRBJ2-7, with D perhaps assigned TRBD1 or TRBD2 (5 bases each). CDR1 and CDR2 (germline): SGHRS, YFSETQ. Trimming cost V 7 bases and J 3 bases, with 14 bases left between them. The CDR3 runs 13 residues. CDR3 protein: CASAWQGRYEQYF. The CDR3 DNA follows: TGCGCCAGCGCTTGGCAGGGACGCTACGAGCAGTACTTC.

The chain couples TRBV20-1 to TRBJ1-6; D gene unclear. The V gene lost 6 bases and the J gene lost 14 bases, with 14 bases spanning the gap. The CDR3 is 11 residues long. CDR1 and CDR2 from the germline V gene are DFQATT and SNEGSKA (reference sequence). CDR3 DNA: TGCAGTGCAGATAGGACCCCTTCCCTCCACTTT. Amino acids: CSADRTPSLHF.

This chain uses TRBV6-1 with TRBJ2-3; 16 nucleotides line up with TRBD2. Germline CDR1 MNHNS, CDR2 SASEGT. The CDR3 sequence is 17 residues long. J gave up 6 bases and V 4 bases, and 7 bases lay outside the gene matches. Here the CDR3 DNA reads TGTGCCAGCAGTGTAACGGGACTAGCGGGGGGGCGTGATACGCAGTATTTT. It yields the protein CASSVTGLAGGRDTQYF.

The chain links TRBV5-1 to TRBJ2-1; TRBD2 matches 12 bases. V gave up 3 bases and J gave up 9 bases; unmatched junction bases: 4. Germline V gene sequence: CDR1 SGHRS, CDR2 YFSETQ. This CDR3 is 14 amino acids long. The CDR3 DNA reads TGCGCCAGCAGCTCACTAGCGGGGGGCCCTGAGCAGTTCTTC. Translated: CASSSLAGGPEQFF.

The chain recombines TRBV3-1 (or the pseudogene TRBV3-2) with TRBJ2-5; D may be TRBD2 (6 bases). The CDR3 sequence is 13 residues long. V was trimmed by 4 bases and J by 4 bases, leaving 10 bases between them. Germline V gives CDR1 LGHDT, CDR2 YNNKEL (reference sequence). The CDR3 bases are TGTGCCAGCAGCCTTTCGGGGGTAGAGACCCAGTACTTC. This codes for CASSLSGVETQYF.

V and J are TRBV6-5 and TRBJ2-7; maybe TRBD1 (6 bases). Deletions cut 6 bases from V and 1 base from J, with 10 bases between. Germline V CDR1 and CDR2: MNHEY, SVGAGI. This CDR3 is 13 amino acids long. DNA for the CDR3: TGTGCCAGCAGAGGCACAGGGTCCTACGAGCAGTACTTC. It yields the protein CASRGTGSYEQYF.

This chain joins TRBV11-2 and TRBJ1-6; TRBD1 is a possible D gene (5 bases). This CDR3 has 15 residues. Germline V gene lookup returns CDR1 SGHAT and CDR2 FQNNGV. V was cut by 5 bases and J by 7 bases, with 15 bases left in between. For the CDR3, the DNA is TGTGCCAGCAGCGGGGTAGGGGTCGAAAATTCACCCCTCCACTTT. Encoded protein: CASSGVGVENSPLHF.

Notes on this clone: Other DNA sequences in the sample encode the same CDR3. The J gene is TRBJ2-7, the V gene TRBV9; D not resolved. CDR3 size: 12 residues. Germline loops: CDR1 SGDLS, CDR2 YYNGEE. V lost 3 bases, J lost 0 bases, and 4 bases lay in between. This CDR3 is CASSGDSYEQYF. CDR3 DNA sequence: TGTGCCAGCAGCGGAGACTCCTACGAGCAGTACTTC.

This clone was recorded once. J is TRBJ2-7 and V is TRBV7-2, with 9 bases identical to TRBD1. V lost 4 bases to trimming and J lost 2 bases; unmatched junction nucleotides: 3. Per the germline V gene, CDR1 is SGHTA and CDR2 is FQGNSA. The CDR3 length is 14 residues. In nucleotides, the CDR3 is TGTGCCAGCAGCTCCTGGACAGGGGCCTACGAGCAGTACTTC. Amino acids: CASSSWTGAYEQYF.

The V gene is TRBV28, the J gene TRBJ2-1; 7 bases align to TRBD2. The germline CDR1 and CDR2 sequences are MDHEN and SYDVKM. The ends lost 5 bases at V and 4 bases at J; junction bases unmatched: 11. The CDR3 runs 16 residues. In DNA, the CDR3 is TGTGCCAGCAGTACCCGACTAGCTATTTCGTACAATGAGCAGTTCTTC. This codes for CASSTRLAISYNEQFF.

This clone was seen only once. The rearrangement joins TRBV9 to TRBJ2-3; D possibly corresponds to TRBD2 (5 bases). The CDR3 spans 14 residues. Trimming removed 4 bases at V and 4 bases at J, with 13 bases between. Germline lookup yields CDR1 SGDLS and CDR2 YYNGEE. The CDR3 nucleotides are TGTGCCAGCAGCCCCGCGGGTTGGTCAGATACGCAGTATTTT. This gives the protein CASSPAGWSDTQYF.

J is TRBJ2-5 and V is TRBV4-2; 11 nucleotides align to TRBD1. The CDR3 sequence is 17 residues long. V was clipped by 3 bases and J by 5 bases; unmatched bases: 11. From germline, CDR1 is LGHNA and CDR2 YNFKEQ. The CDR3, as DNA: TGTGCCAGCAGCCAGGCTAAGACGGACAGGGGGCGGGAGACCCAGTACTTC. As protein: CASSQAKTDRGRETQYF.

The chain uses TRBV10-1 and TRBJ1-1, with 10 bases aligning to TRBD1. With V trimmed by 1 base and J by 3 bases, 5 bases remained unmatched. CDR1 WNHNN and CDR2 SYGVQD come from the germline V gene (reference sequence). This CDR3 is 16 amino acids long. The CDR3 loop reads CASSEWYGTGDTEAFF. In DNA form, the CDR3 reads TGCGCCAGCAGTGAGTGGTACGGGACAGGGGACACTGAAGCTTTCTTT.

The chain joins TRBV29-1 to TRBJ2-1; 10 bases are a match to TRBD1. The CDR3 has 16 amino acids. Germline V gene sequence: CDR1 SQVTM, CDR2 ANQGSEA. Unmatched junction bases numbered 16, after V lost 6 bases and J lost 8 bases. CDR3 DNA sequence: TGCAGCGTAGAGGACAGGGGGACCTCTGTCACCGATGAGCAGTTCTTC. Protein sequence: CSVEDRGTSVTDEQFF.

The chain carries TRBV28 and TRBJ1-1; possibly TRBD1 for D (6 bases). CDR1 and CDR2 (germline): MDHEN, SYDVKM. The V end lost 6 bases, the J end lost 6 bases, and 23 bases lay between the germline ends. The CDR3 consists of 16 residues. CDR3 bases: TGTGCCAGCAGCCCTATATCCAGAGGGGGGCTGGCTGAAGCTTTCTTT. Its protein is CASSPISRGGLAEAFF.

The gene calls are TRBV2 and TRBJ2-7; 8 bases are shared with TRBD2. The V gene's germline CDR1 is SNHLY and CDR2 FYNNEI. The ends lost 7 bases at V and 6 bases at J; junction bases unmatched: 5. The CDR3 is made up of 12 amino acids. The CDR3 region is CASTAGGSEQYF. In nucleotides, the CDR3 is TGTGCCAGCACGGCGGGGGGCTCCGAGCAGTACTTC.

The J gene is TRBJ1-2, the V gene TRBV3-1 (or the pseudogene TRBV3-2); D remains ambiguous. V was trimmed by 3 bases and J by 7 bases, leaving 9 bases between them. There are 12 residues in the CDR3. Germline loops: CDR1 LGHDT, CDR2 YNNKEL (reference sequence). The CDR3 region is CASSQGLAGYTF. The DNA for the CDR3 is TGTGCCAGCAGCCAGGGCCTGGCTGGCTACACCTTC.

This chain joins TRBV2 and TRBJ2-3, with 7 bases matching TRBD1. Germline lookup yields CDR1 SNHLY and CDR2 FYNNEI. Unmatched junction bases numbered 10, after V lost 10 bases and J lost 3 bases. The CDR3 has 14 amino acids. In DNA form, the CDR3 reads TGTGCCACTTTGGGGCAGGGGGTAACAGATACGCAGTATTTT. It codes for CATLGQGVTDTQYF.

The V call is TRBV19, the J call TRBJ2-7; 9 bases are a match to TRBD1. The V segment lost 3 bases and the J segment 6 bases; nucleotides outside the gene matches: 6. This CDR3 region has 14 residues. Germline CDR1 reads LNHDA; CDR2 reads SQIVND (reference sequence). CDR3 sequence: CASSIGTGGGEQYF. DNA for the CDR3: TGTGCCAGTAGTATCGGAACAGGGGGCGGCGAGCAGTACTTC.

This chain joins TRBV19 and TRBJ2-6; the D gene could be TRBD1 or TRBD2 (5 bases each). There are 16 residues in the CDR3. V lost 2 bases to trimming and J lost 2 bases, with 10 bases between them. Germline values: CDR1 LNHDA, CDR2 SQIVND (reference sequence). This CDR3 is CASSISRGAGANVLTF. CDR3 sequence (DNA): TGTGCCAGTAGTATATCCCGAGGGGCTGGGGCCAACGTCCTGACTTTC.

This rearrangement joins TRBV6-1 to TRBJ1-1, with D perhaps matching TRBD1 (5 bases). This CDR3 is built from 15 residues. Germline loops: CDR1 MNHNS, CDR2 SASEGT. The V gene lost 2 bases and the J gene lost 11 bases, with 21 bases spanning the gap. This CDR3 reads CASSEMVTGPPGAFF. DNA of the CDR3: TGTGCCAGCAGTGAAATGGTTACGGGGCCCCCAGGGGCTTTCTTT.

This chain uses TRBV10-2 with TRBJ2-2; maybe TRBD1 (5 bases). From germline, CDR1 is WSHSY and CDR2 SAAADI. The CDR3 totals 16 residues. V shed 3 bases and J shed 0 bases, with 11 bases lying between them. The chain's CDR3 is CASSDRVGPNTGELFF. The CDR3 DNA reads as TGCGCCAGCAGTGATCGTGTGGGGCCGAACACCGGGGAGCTGTTTTTT.

The rearrangement uses TRBV9 and TRBJ1-1, with 10 bases aligning to TRBD1. The CDR3 consists of 14 residues. The J segment lost 5 bases and the V segment lost 3 bases, leaving 4 bases of the junction unmatched. The germline V gene has CDR1 SGDLS and CDR2 YYNGEE. The CDR3 DNA follows: TGTGCCAGCAGCGAGGGACAGGGGATAACTGAAGCTTTCTTT. Translated, it gives CASSEGQGITEAFF.

V and J are TRBV12-3 or TRBV12-4 and TRBJ2-7; 7 bases match TRBD1. Trimming took 5 bases from V and 2 from J; bases not matched to a gene: 3. This CDR3 spans 13 amino acids. The CDR3 region is CASSTGTAYEQYF. DNA for the CDR3: TGTGCCAGCAGTACCGGGACAGCCTACGAGCAGTACTTC.

V usage is TRBV19 and J usage is TRBJ1-1; TRBD1 matches at 9 bases. Germline V CDR1 and CDR2: LNHDA, SQIVND (reference sequence). The V segment lost 7 bases and the J segment 1 base; nucleotides outside the gene matches: 16. The CDR3 length is 18 residues. CDR3 sequence reads: CASTLSVGTGRKNTEAFF. The CDR3 nucleotides read TGTGCCAGTACCTTATCCGTCGGGACAGGGAGAAAGAACACTGAAGCTTTCTTT.

The gene calls are TRBV18 and TRBJ1-4; 12 bases align to TRBD1. The ends lost 6 bases at V and 3 bases at J; junction bases unmatched: 8. Per the germline V gene, CDR1 is KGHSH and CDR2 is LQKENI. The CDR3 is 17 amino acids. CDR3 sequence reads: CASSTGTGGSSNEKLFF. DNA of the CDR3: TGTGCCAGCTCGACCGGGACAGGGGGCTCGTCTAATGAAAAACTGTTTTTT.

The CDR3 loop is CASSEVASGGPYEQYF. The CDR3 bases are TGCGCCAGCAGTGAGGTCGCTAGCGGGGGACCCTACGAGCAGTACTTC. The chain is built from TRBV10-1 and TRBJ2-7; 10 bases line up with TRBD2. Germline V lookup: CDR1 WNHNN, CDR2 SYGVQD (reference sequence). This CDR3 spans 16 amino acids. The V gene end was trimmed by 2 bases and the J gene end by 2 bases; junction bases not matched to a gene: 6.

V usage is TRBV19 and J usage is TRBJ1-5, with TRBD1 identical over 8 bases. Germline lookup yields CDR1 LNHDA and CDR2 SQIVND (reference sequence). The V segment lost 7 bases and the J segment 0 bases; nucleotides outside the gene matches: 8. This CDR3 has 16 residues. The CDR3 reads CASTDRGTYSNQPQHF. CDR3 DNA: TGTGCCAGTACCGACAGGGGCACTTATAGCAATCAGCCCCAGCATTTT.